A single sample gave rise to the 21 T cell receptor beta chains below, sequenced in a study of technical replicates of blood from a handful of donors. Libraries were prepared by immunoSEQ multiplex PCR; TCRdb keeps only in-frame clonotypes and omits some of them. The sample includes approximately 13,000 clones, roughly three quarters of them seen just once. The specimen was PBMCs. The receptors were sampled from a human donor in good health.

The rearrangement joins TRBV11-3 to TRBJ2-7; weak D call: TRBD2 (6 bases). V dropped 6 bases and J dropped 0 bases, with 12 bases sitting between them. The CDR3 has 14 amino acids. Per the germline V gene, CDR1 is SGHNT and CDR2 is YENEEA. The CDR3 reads CASSQRGTSYEQYF. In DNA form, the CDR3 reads TGTGCCAGCAGTCAACGCGGGACCTCCTACGAGCAGTACTTC.

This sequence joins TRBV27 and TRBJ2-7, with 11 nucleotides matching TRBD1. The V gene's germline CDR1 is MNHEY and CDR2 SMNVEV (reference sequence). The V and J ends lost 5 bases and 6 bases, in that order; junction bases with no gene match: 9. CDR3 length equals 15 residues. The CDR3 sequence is CASSGQGAGVGEQYF. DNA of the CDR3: TGTGCCAGCAGTGGACAGGGGGCCGGTGTGGGCGAGCAGTACTTC.

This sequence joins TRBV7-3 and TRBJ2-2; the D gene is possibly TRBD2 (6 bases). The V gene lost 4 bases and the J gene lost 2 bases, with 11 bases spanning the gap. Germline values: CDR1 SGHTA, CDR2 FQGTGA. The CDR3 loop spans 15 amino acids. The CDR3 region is CASSSRGLNTGELFF. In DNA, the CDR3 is TGTGCCAGCAGCTCGCGGGGACTTAACACCGGGGAGCTGTTTTTT.

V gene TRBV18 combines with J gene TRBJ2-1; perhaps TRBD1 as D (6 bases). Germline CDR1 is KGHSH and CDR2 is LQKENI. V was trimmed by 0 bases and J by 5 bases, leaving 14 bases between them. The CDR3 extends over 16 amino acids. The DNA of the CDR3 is TGTGCCAGCTCACCACCCGGGACACTTTCTAACAATGAGCAGTTCTTC. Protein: CASSPPGTLSNNEQFF.

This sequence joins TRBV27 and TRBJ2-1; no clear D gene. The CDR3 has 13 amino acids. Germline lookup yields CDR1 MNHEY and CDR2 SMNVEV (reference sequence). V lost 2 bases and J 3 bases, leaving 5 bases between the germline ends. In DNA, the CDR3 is TGTGCCAGCAGTTTAACGGGCTACAATGAGCAGTTCTTC. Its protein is CASSLTGYNEQFF.

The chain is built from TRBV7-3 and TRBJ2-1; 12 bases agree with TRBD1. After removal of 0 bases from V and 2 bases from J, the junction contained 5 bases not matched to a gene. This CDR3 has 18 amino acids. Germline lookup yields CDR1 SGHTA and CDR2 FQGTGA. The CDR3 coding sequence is TGTGCCAGCAGCTTAACCCCCGGGACAGGGGGCACCTACAATGAGCAGTTCTTC. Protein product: CASSLTPGTGGTYNEQFF.

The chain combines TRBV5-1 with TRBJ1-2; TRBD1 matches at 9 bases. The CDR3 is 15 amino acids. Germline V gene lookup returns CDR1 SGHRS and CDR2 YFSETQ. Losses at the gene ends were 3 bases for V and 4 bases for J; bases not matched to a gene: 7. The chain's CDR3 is CASSSSTGGPYGYTF. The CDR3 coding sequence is TGCGCCAGCAGCTCCTCGACAGGGGGTCCCTATGGCTACACCTTC. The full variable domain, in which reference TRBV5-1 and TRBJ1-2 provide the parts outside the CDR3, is KAGVTQTPRYLIKTRGQQVTLSCSPISGHRSVSWYQQTPGQGLQFLFEYFSETQRNKGNFPGRFSGRQFSNSRSEMNVSTLELGDSALYLCASSSSTGGPYGYTFGSGTRLTVV.

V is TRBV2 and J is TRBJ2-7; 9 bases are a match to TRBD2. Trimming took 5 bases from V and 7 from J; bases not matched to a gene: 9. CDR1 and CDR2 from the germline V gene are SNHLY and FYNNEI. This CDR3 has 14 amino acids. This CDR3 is CASSRVAGAIEQYF. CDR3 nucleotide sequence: TGTGCCAGCAGTCGAGTAGCGGGAGCTATAGAGCAGTACTTC. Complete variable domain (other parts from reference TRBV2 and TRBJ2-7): EPEVTQTPSHQVTQMGQEVILRCVPISNHLYFYWYRQILGQKVEFLVSFYNNEISEKSEIFDDQFSVERPDGSNFTLKIRSTKLEDSAMYFCASSRVAGAIEQYFGPGTRLTVT.

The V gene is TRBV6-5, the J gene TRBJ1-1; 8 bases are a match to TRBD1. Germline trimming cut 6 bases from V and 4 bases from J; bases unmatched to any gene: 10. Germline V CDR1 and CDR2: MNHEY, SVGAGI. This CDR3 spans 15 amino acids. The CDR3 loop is CASRRPGTGLTEAFF. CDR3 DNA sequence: TGTGCCAGCAGACGACCAGGGACAGGTCTCACTGAAGCTTTCTTT.

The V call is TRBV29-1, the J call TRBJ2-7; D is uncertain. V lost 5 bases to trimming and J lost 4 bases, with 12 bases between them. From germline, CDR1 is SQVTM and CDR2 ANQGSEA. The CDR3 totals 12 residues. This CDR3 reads CSVTLPGYEQYF. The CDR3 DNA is TGCAGCGTTACCCTTCCGGGTTACGAGCAGTACTTC.

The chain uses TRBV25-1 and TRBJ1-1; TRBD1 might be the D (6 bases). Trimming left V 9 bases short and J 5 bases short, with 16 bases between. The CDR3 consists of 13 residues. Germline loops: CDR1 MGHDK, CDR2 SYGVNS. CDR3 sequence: CASSRDRGTEAFF. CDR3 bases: TGTGCCAGTTCAAGGGATAGGGGGACTGAAGCTTTCTTT.

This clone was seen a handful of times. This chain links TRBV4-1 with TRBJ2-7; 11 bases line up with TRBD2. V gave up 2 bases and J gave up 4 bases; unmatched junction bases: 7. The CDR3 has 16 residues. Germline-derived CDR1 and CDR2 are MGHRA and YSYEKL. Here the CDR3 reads CASSQLTSGDPYEQYF. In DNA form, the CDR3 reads TGCGCCAGCAGCCAACTGACTAGCGGGGACCCGTACGAGCAGTACTTC.

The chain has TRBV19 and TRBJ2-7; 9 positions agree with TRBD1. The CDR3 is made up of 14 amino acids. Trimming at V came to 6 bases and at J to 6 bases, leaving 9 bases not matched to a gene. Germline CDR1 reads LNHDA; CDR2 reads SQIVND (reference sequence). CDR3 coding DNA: TGTGCCAGTAGCCCGGGACAGGGCGGTAGCGAGCAGTACTTC. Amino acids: CASSPGQGGSEQYF.

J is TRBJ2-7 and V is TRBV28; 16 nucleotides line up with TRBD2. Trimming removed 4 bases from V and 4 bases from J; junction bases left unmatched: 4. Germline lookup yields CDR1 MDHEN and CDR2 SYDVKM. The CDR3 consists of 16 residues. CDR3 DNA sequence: TGTGCCAGCAGTTCGATGGGACTAGCGGGAGGGTACGAGCAGTACTTC. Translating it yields CASSSMGLAGGYEQYF.

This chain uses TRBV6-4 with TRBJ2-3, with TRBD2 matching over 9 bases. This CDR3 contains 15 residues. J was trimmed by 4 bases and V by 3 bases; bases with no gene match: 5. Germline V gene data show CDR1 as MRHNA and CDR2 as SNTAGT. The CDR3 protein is CASSEVSGSADTQYF. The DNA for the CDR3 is TGTGCCAGCAGTGAAGTTAGCGGGAGCGCAGATACGCAGTATTTT.

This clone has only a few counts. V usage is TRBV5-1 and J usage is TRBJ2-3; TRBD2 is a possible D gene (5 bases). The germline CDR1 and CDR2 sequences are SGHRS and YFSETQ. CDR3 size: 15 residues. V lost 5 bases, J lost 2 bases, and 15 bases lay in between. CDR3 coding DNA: TGCGCCAGCAGTTGGGCGGGCGGGCCCACAGATACGCAGTATTTT. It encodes CASSWAGGPTDTQYF.

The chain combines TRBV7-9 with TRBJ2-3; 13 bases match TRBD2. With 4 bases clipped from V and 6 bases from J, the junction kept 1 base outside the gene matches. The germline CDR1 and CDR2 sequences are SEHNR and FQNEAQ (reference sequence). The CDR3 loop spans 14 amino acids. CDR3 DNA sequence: TGTGCCAGCAGCTCGGGACTAGCGGGGGATACGCAGTATTTT. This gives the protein CASSSGLAGDTQYF.

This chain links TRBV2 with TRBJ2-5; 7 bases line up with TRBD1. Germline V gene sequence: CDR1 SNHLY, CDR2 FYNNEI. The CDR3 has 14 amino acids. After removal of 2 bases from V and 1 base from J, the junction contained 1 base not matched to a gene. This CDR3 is CASSEQGVQETQYF. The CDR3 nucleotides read TGTGCCAGCAGTGAACAGGGGGTCCAAGAGACCCAGTACTTC.

CDR3 sequence: CAGRGGFQVETQYF. For the CDR3, the DNA is TGTGCCGGGCGCGGGGGGTTCCAAGTGGAGACCCAGTACTTC. The chain employs TRBV6-1 and TRBJ2-5, with 8 nucleotides matching TRBD2. V trimming: 11 bases; J trimming: 5 bases; junction bases outside the gene matches: 13. CDR1 is MNHNS, CDR2 SASEGT, per germline. This CDR3 has 14 amino acids.

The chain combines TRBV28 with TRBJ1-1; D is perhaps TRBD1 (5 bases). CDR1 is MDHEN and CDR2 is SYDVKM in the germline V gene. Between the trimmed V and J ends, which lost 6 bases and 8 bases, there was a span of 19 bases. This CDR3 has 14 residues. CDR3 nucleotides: TGTGCCAGCAGCTCGGACGGGGGATTGGGAGAAGCTTTCTTT. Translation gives CASSSDGGLGEAFF.

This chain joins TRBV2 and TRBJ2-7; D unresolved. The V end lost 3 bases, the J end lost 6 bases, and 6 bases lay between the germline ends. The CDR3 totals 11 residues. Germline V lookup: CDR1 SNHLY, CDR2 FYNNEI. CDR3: CASSEVGEQYF. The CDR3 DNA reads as TGTGCCAGCAGTGAGGTCGGCGAGCAGTACTTC.